Presented here are 18 T cell receptor beta chains from one specimen sequenced in a study of cytomegalovirus exposure and HLA in healthy donors. Using immunoSEQ multiplex PCR, the repertoire was profiled, and TCRdb retains in-frame clones only, with some absent. The repertoire holds about 160,000 clones, with roughly nine tenths as singletons. Sequences were obtained from PBMCs. Receptor source: a woman aged 25-40 years in good health and CMV-seronegative.

J is TRBJ2-3 and V is TRBV14; possibly TRBD2 for D (6 bases). Germline CDR1 is SGHDN and CDR2 is FVKESK. V was cut by 1 base and J by 4 bases, with 6 bases left in between. This CDR3 region has 13 residues. This CDR3 is CASSQGGADTQYF. The DNA of the CDR3 is TGTGCCAGCAGCCAAGGGGGGGCAGATACGCAGTATTTT.

The chain carries TRBV20-1 and TRBJ2-7; the D is unclear. Germline CDR1 and CDR2: DFQATT and SNEGSKA (reference sequence). The CDR3 sequence is 11 residues long. The germline V and J ends were trimmed by 6 bases and 4 bases, with 10 bases remaining between them. This CDR3 reads CSASPSYEQYF. The CDR3 DNA reads as TGCAGTGCAAGTCCGAGTTACGAGCAGTACTTC.

J is TRBJ1-5 and V is TRBV13; D not certain. CDR3 length: 14 amino acids. V lost 4 bases and J 4 bases, leaving 11 bases between the germline ends. Germline V gene data show CDR1 as PRHDT and CDR2 as FYEKMQ (reference sequence). CDR3: CASSSRGQNQPQHF. As DNA, the CDR3 is TGTGCCAGCAGCTCACGCGGTCAAAATCAGCCCCAGCATTTT.

In DNA, the CDR3 is TGTGCCTGGAGTGTCACTCGGGGGACAGTCACAGCTAACTATGGCTACACCTTC. Amino acids: CAWSVTRGTVTANYGYTF. The V and J genes are TRBV30 and TRBJ1-2; 7 nucleotides line up with TRBD1. CDR3 length: 18 residues. Germline V lookup: CDR1 GTSNPN, CDR2 SVGIG (reference sequence). Trimming removed 0 bases from V and 0 bases from J; junction bases left unmatched: 13.

This chain joins TRBV5-1 and TRBJ2-2; D is unclear. In germline, CDR1 is SGHRS, CDR2 YFSETQ. Deletions cut 5 bases from V and 7 bases from J, with 15 bases between. The CDR3 sequence is 14 residues long. The CDR3 DNA follows: TGCGCCAGCAGTGCAGCAACGTCGGGCGGGGAGCTGTTTTTT. The encoded protein is CASSAATSGGELFF.

The chain joins TRBV5-6 to TRBJ2-2; a possible D gene is TRBD2 (6 bases). Germline V gene sequence: CDR1 SGHDT, CDR2 YYEEEE. V lost 7 bases, J lost 8 bases, and 9 bases lay in between. This CDR3 comprises 11 residues. CDR3 bases: TGTGCCAGCGGAGGGAGGGGGGAGCTGTTTTTT. Amino acids: CASGGRGELFF.

The gene calls are TRBV19 and TRBJ2-1, with 9 bases that match TRBD1. CDR1 LNHDA and CDR2 SQIVND come from the germline V gene (reference sequence). The trim removed 4 bases at V and 8 bases at J, leaving 12 bases unmatched. The CDR3 covers 16 residues. CDR3 sequence (DNA): TGTGCCAGTAGTAACCCCAGACAGGGGGGGAAGGATGAGCAGTTCTTC. As protein: CASSNPRQGGKDEQFF.

J is TRBJ2-5 and V is TRBV14, with TRBD2 matching 7 bases. From germline, CDR1 is SGHDN and CDR2 FVKESK. The CDR3 is made up of 16 amino acids. The V and J ends lost 2 bases and 5 bases, in that order; junction bases with no gene match: 11. CDR3 bases: TGTGCCAGCAGCCAACTCATTAGCGGACTAGGGGAGACCCAGTACTTC. Protein: CASSQLISGLGETQYF.

This clone was seen just once. The V gene is TRBV4-1, the J gene TRBJ1-5; D gene ambiguous. The CDR3 is 15 amino acids. From germline, CDR1 is MGHRA and CDR2 YSYEKL. Trimming removed 1 base from V and 0 bases from J, with 7 bases in between. CDR3 amino acids: CASSQAGNSNQPQHF. Here the CDR3 DNA reads TGCGCCAGCAGCCAAGCAGGAAATAGCAATCAGCCCCAGCATTTT.

The chain combines TRBV27 with TRBJ2-7; tentative D call: TRBD2 (6 bases). Germline-derived CDR1 and CDR2 are MNHEY and SMNVEV (reference sequence). The CDR3 contains 11 residues. V lost 4 bases and J lost 6, with 7 bases in between. DNA for the CDR3: TGTGCCAGCAGTTACGGGGGCGAGCAGTACTTC. Translated, it gives CASSYGGEQYF.

The gene calls are TRBV7-2 and TRBJ2-1; 10 nucleotides agree with TRBD2. The CDR3 is 15 amino acids. V lost 5 bases and J lost 4; bases outside the gene matches: 5. The germline CDR1 and CDR2 sequences are SGHTA and FQGNSA. The CDR3 protein is CASSRAGGPYNEQFF. For the CDR3, the DNA is TGTGCCAGCAGCCGAGCGGGGGGGCCTTACAATGAGCAGTTCTTC.

Only one count was recorded for this clone. The V and J genes are TRBV15 and TRBJ1-3, with a possible D match to TRBD1 (5 bases). Trimming pared 5 bases from V and 0 bases from J, leaving 14 bases between. The CDR3 length is 16 residues. Per germline, CDR1 LNHNV and CDR2 YYDKDF (reference sequence). CDR3 sequence reads: CATSGLEGPSGNTIYF. DNA for the CDR3: TGTGCCACCAGCGGCCTCGAGGGACCCTCTGGAAACACCATATATTTT.

V gene TRBV6-5 combines with J gene TRBJ1-2; D may be TRBD1 (6 bases). There are 15 residues in the CDR3. Deletions cut 7 bases from V and 5 bases from J, with 20 bases between. CDR1 is MNHEY, CDR2 SVGAGI, per germline. The CDR3 coding sequence is TGTGCCAGCACCACACCTAGTACAGGGTTTTATGGCTACACCTTC. This encodes CASTTPSTGFYGYTF.

The rearrangement joins TRBV6-5 to TRBJ1-1; no clear D gene. Germline lookup yields CDR1 MNHEY and CDR2 SVGAGI. This CDR3 is built from 15 residues. Trimming took 5 bases from V and 4 from J, leaving 17 bases between them. The CDR3 loop is CASSPAAPRGTEAFF. Written as DNA, the CDR3 is TGTGCCAGCAGTCCCGCCGCTCCTCGGGGCACTGAAGCTTTCTTT.

The chain joins TRBV11-3 to TRBJ1-1; D is possibly TRBD1 (6 bases). The V end was cut by 5 bases, the J end by 7 bases, with 17 bases between. CDR3 size: 14 residues. Germline V lookup: CDR1 SGHNT, CDR2 YENEEA. For the CDR3, the DNA is TGTGCCAGCAGCATCGGCGGGGGGCACCGTGAAGCTTTCTTT. Residues: CASSIGGGHREAFF.

J is TRBJ2-2 and V is TRBV2; TRBD1 agrees at 7 bases. The length of the CDR3 is 15 residues. The V gene end was trimmed by 6 bases and the J gene end by 0 bases; junction bases not matched to a gene: 4. From germline, CDR1 is SNHLY and CDR2 FYNNEI. In DNA, the CDR3 is TGTGCCAGCAGCGACAGGGTCGCGAACACCGGGGAGCTGTTTTTT. Translation gives CASSDRVANTGELFF. The entire variable domain, with the rest obtained from reference TRBV2 and TRBJ2-2, is as follows: EPEVTQTPSHQVTQMGQEVILRCVPISNHLYFYWYRQILGQKVEFLVSFYNNEISEKSEIFDDQFSVERPDGSNFTLKIRSTKLEDSAMYFCASSDRVANTGELFFGEGSRLTVL.

This chain connects TRBV13 to TRBJ1-3, with D perhaps matching TRBD1 (5 bases). Trimming removed 6 bases from V and 0 bases from J, with 15 bases in between. CDR1 and CDR2 (germline): PRHDT, FYEKMQ (reference sequence). The CDR3 is made up of 16 amino acids. The CDR3 bases are TGTGCCAGCAGTGGGGGGTACCGTAGCTCTGGAAACACCATATATTTT. Translating gives CASSGGYRSSGNTIYF.

The chain carries TRBV7-8 and TRBJ2-1, with 10 bases matching TRBD2. The trim removed 1 base at V and 8 bases at J, leaving 8 bases unmatched. Germline CDR1 reads SGHVS; CDR2 reads FQNEAQ. The CDR3 runs 16 residues. The CDR3 sequence: CASSLVPSGGLYEQFF. The CDR3 DNA reads as TGTGCCAGCAGCTTAGTTCCTAGCGGGGGCCTGTATGAGCAGTTCTTC.